This note documents a single TCR beta chain sequence. The antigen is unknown. Each TCR beta cDNA library carried unique molecular identifiers. Input populations of roughly 0.85 to 11 million T cells gave rise to about 480,000 cDNA molecules. TCRdb re-called the PCR reads through MiXCR, storing one row per CDR3 protein. The profile shows about 820,000 distinct CDR3 sequences, about 50% of them singletons. This entry comes from a study of post-analysis software for immune sequencing data. Study-level points and caveats: Controls significantly exceeded multiple sclerosis patients in normalized Chao1 diversity. When the samples were clustered directly with F measure, those that had been prepared in the same batch showed strong co-clustering. There were five or six TRBV segments more frequent in patients than controls, and TRBV5-6, TRBV5-1 and TRBV20-1 were among them.

The CDR3 runs to 15 residues. The trim removed 0 bases at V and 4 bases at J, leaving 3 bases unmatched. Looked up from germline, CDR1 is SGHRS and CDR2 is YFSETQ. V gene TRBV5-1 combines with J gene TRBJ2-3, with TRBD2 matching 9 bases. This TCR was recovered from a girl between 10 and 17 years old with multiple sclerosis. Sequenced: blood. The CDR3 here is CASSLGGLASDTQYF. DNA of the CDR3: TGCGCCAGCAGCTTGGGGGGACTAGCATCAGATACGCAGTATTTT.